The following is a T cell receptor (beta chain) sequence with its context. Its antigen remains unknown. The data originate from a study of shared clonotypes between healthy human individuals. On the study more broadly: Those who served as donors were two women and three men between the ages of 18 and 49. Study conclusions and caveats: Compared with memory subsets, naive subsets generally had larger estimated richness.

Samples underwent the assay at deep level. Profiling relied on immunoSEQ multiplex PCR, and the TCRdb table lists in-frame clones only, not all of them. The profile shows roughly 2.2 million clones, roughly 90% of them singletons. The length of the CDR3 is 15 residues. Between the trimmed V and J ends, which lost 3 bases and 5 bases, there was a span of 17 bases. Germline values: CDR1 SGDLS, CDR2 YYNGEE. The investigators split CD4+ cells into a CD45RA+ naive subset and a CD45RA-negative memory subset. Sequenced: naive CD4+ T cells from PBMCs. The subset: CD45RA+ positively selected. The chain joins TRBV9 to TRBJ1-2, with a tentative D call TRBD1 (6 bases). This receptor was identified in a man between 18 and 29 years old in good health. Some clones in this sample may be carry-over from other donors' samples. The CDR3 sequence: CASSAHRDGRYGYTF. CDR3 in DNA: TGTGCCAGCAGCGCGCACAGGGACGGGCGGTATGGCTACACCTTC.